The 9 T cell receptor beta chains reported below all come from one sample, sequenced in a study of T cell responses to AZD1222 COVID-19 vaccine (dated by TCRdb to the early 2020s). The receptor library was made with the immunoSEQ multiplex PCR assay. Imported from immuneACCESS, the table was reduced by TCRdb to in-frame sequences with V and J called. These copies leave out some clones; in studies compared against another copy, an unresolved V gene accounts for under half, and the cause of the remainder is not known. The sample contains more than 85,000 clones, around nine tenths of them found a single time. The ten most abundant clones make up about 17% of the sample. The sample's time point label, in plain terms: about 28 days (+/-7) after the second vaccine dose. The specimen comprised peripheral blood, sampled 28 days after the second AZD1222 dose. These receptors originate from an adult who received the AZD1222 COVID-19 vaccine.

This clone was counted a single time. This chain uses TRBV5-1 with TRBJ2-1, with no clear D. This CDR3 contains 13 residues. Germline CDR1 and CDR2: SGHRS and YFSETQ. The V end lost 4 bases, the J end lost 7 bases, and 12 bases lay between the germline ends. CDR3 sequence reads: CASSPRLGNEQFF. The CDR3 coding sequence is TGCGCCAGCAGCCCCCGTTTAGGTAATGAGCAGTTCTTC. Full variable domain (outside the CDR3, taken from reference TRBV5-1 and TRBJ2-1): KAGVTQTPRYLIKTRGQQVTLSCSPISGHRSVSWYQQTPGQGLQFLFEYFSETQRNKGNFPGRFSGRQFSNSRSEMNVSTLELGDSALYLCASSPRLGNEQFFGPGTRLTVL.

The rearrangement joins TRBV7-3 to TRBJ2-2; 10 positions agree with TRBD2. This CDR3 region has 15 residues. The trim removed 5 bases at V and 4 bases at J, leaving 4 bases unmatched. Germline assignment: CDR1 SGHTA and CDR2 FQGTGA. The CDR3 coding sequence is TGTGCCAGCAGCCCCGGGACTAGCGTCACCGGGGAGCTGTTTTTT. It encodes CASSPGTSVTGELFF.

This clone was seen once. The chain links TRBV10-3 to TRBJ1-1; D perhaps matches TRBD1 (5 bases). The CDR3 covers 13 residues. V was clipped by 4 bases and J by 1 base, with 7 bases between them. The germline V gene encodes CDR1 ENHRY and CDR2 SYGVKD. The CDR3 sequence is CAISGGSNTEAFF. The DNA for the CDR3 is TGTGCCATCAGTGGGGGGTCGAACACTGAAGCTTTCTTT.

This chain joins TRBV6-2 or TRBV6-3 and TRBJ1-1; 7 bases match TRBD1. Germline CDR1 and CDR2: MNHEY and SVGEGT. After removal of 5 bases from V and 1 base from J, the junction contained 4 bases not matched to a gene. This CDR3 contains 14 residues. The CDR3 DNA reads as TGTGCCAGCAGTACCCGGACAGGGAACACTGAAGCTTTCTTT. It yields the protein CASSTRTGNTEAFF.

Only one count was recorded for this clone. The CDR3 reads CASSFHPNRGLNVHTEAFF. As DNA, the CDR3 is TGTGCCAGCAGCTTCCATCCCAACAGGGGGCTCAATGTGCACACTGAAGCTTTCTTT. The chain joins TRBV7-9 to TRBJ1-1; TRBD1 agrees at 9 bases. V lost 3 bases and J lost 3; bases outside the gene matches: 17. The CDR3 is 19 amino acids. Germline V lookup: CDR1 SEHNR, CDR2 FQNEAQ (reference sequence).

In nucleotides, the CDR3 is TGCGCCAGCGCAGGGAACGAGCAGTACTTC. Protein sequence: CASAGNEQYF. The V call is TRBV10-2, the J call TRBJ2-7, with TRBD1 as a possible D gene (5 bases). The germline V gene encodes CDR1 WSHSY and CDR2 SAAADI. There are 10 residues in the CDR3. V shed 8 bases and J shed 5 bases, with 7 bases lying between them.

The CDR3 sequence: CASSQRWRTSGIHEQFF. The CDR3 nucleotides read TGCGCCAGCAGCCAACGATGGAGGACTAGCGGGATACATGAGCAGTTCTTC. V gene TRBV4-1 combines with J gene TRBJ2-1; 12 bases align to TRBD2. J lost 8 bases, V lost 2 bases, and 10 bases had no gene match. CDR3 length equals 17 residues. Germline values: CDR1 MGHRA, CDR2 YSYEKL.

V usage is TRBV10-3 and J usage is TRBJ2-1, with D possibly TRBD1 on 5 matching bases. The CDR3 spans 12 residues. V lost 4 bases and J 10 bases, leaving 11 bases between the germline ends. From germline, CDR1 is ENHRY and CDR2 SYGVKD. CDR3 residues: CAISGTTEEQFF. DNA for the CDR3: TGTGCCATCAGTGGGACAACGGAGGAGCAGTTCTTC.

Worth noting for this clone: Other DNA sequences in this specimen translate into the identical CDR3. The CDR3 DNA sequence: TGTGCCAGCAGCTTAGTGAACACTGAAGCTTTCTTT. The encoded protein is CASSLVNTEAFF. This sequence joins TRBV7-9 and TRBJ1-1; no clear D. CDR3 length: 12 residues. The germline CDR1 and CDR2 sequences are SEHNR and FQNEAQ (reference sequence). Between the trimmed V and J ends, which lost 1 base and 0 bases, there was a span of 0 bases.